The clone carrying this T cell receptor (beta chain) has just a few counts. What it binds is unknown. The sample is drawn from a study of T cell repertoires in cytomegalovirus infection. The overall study: Through public TCR beta signatures, both CMV infection and matching HLA type were indicated. Overall study results and limits: In two of eight donors, the top clonotype was HLA-C-restricted CMV-specific.

MiXCR, run by TCRdb on the reads, gives a single entry per CDR3 protein. This table holds around 530,000 distinct CDR3 sequences, around 27% found once. The sequencing sample was made of PBMCs. This TCR came from a human donor in good health (CMV status not recorded). Some clones in this sample may be carry-over from other donors' samples.

The DNA of the CDR3 is TGTGCCAGCAGTCCACTCACAATATCTGTTCTCAATCAGCCCCAGCATTTT. It translates to CASSPLTISVLNQPQHF. This chain links TRBV27 with TRBJ1-5; D not certain. The CDR3 runs to 17 residues. Per germline, CDR1 MNHEY and CDR2 SMNVEV (reference sequence). Between the trimmed V and J ends, which lost 5 bases and 3 bases, there was a span of 20 bases.